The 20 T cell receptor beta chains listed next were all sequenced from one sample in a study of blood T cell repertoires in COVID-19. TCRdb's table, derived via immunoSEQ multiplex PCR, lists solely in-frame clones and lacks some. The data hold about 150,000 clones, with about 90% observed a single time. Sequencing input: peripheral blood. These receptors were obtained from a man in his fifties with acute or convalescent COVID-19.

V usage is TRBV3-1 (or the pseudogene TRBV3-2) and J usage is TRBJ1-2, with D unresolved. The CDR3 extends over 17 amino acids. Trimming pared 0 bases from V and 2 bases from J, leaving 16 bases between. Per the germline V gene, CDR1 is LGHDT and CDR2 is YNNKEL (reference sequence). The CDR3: CASSQDLVPVGNYGYTF. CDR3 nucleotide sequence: TGTGCCAGCAGCCAAGATTTGGTTCCGGTCGGGAACTATGGCTACACCTTC.

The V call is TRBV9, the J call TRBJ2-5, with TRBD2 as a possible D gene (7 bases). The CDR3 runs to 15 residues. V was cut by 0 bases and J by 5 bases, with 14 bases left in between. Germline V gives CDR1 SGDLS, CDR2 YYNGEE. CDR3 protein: CASSVAGGREETQYF. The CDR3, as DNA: TGTGCCAGCAGCGTAGCGGGGGGCCGGGAGGAGACCCAGTACTTC. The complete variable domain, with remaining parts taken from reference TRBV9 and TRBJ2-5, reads DSGVTQTPKHLITATGQRVTLRCSPRSGDLSVYWYQQSLDQGLQFLIQYYNGEERAKGNILERFSAQQFPDLHSELNLSSLELGDSALYFCASSVAGGREETQYFGPGTRLLVL.

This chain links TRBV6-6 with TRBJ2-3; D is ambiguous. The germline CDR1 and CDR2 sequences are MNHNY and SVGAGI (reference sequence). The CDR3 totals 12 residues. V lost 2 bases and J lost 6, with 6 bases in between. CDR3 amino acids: CASSYTGDTQYF. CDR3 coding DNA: TGTGCCAGCAGTTACACCGGGGATACGCAGTATTTT.

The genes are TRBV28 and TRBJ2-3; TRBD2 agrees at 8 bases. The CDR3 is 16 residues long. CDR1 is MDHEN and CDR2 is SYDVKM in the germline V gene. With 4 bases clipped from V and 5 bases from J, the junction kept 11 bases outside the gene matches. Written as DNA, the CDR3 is TGTGCCAGCAGTTCAAGCGGGGGTCGGGATCAAGATACGCAGTATTTT. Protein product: CASSSSGGRDQDTQYF. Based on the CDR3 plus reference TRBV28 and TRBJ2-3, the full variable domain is DVKVTQSSRYLVKRTGEKVFLECVQDMDHENMFWYRQDPGLGLRLIYFSYDVKMKEKGDIPEGYSVSREKKERFSLILESASTNQTSMYLCASSSSGGRDQDTQYFGPGTRLTVL.

For the CDR3, the DNA is TGTGCCAGCTCACCACTCGTCCGGGACTACTCGGCCGGGGAGCTGTTTTTT. Its translation: CASSPLVRDYSAGELFF. The chain combines TRBV18 with TRBJ2-2; 7 bases fit TRBD2. From germline, CDR1 is KGHSH and CDR2 LQKENI. Unmatched junction bases numbered 11, after V lost 1 base and J lost 6 bases. CDR3 length: 17 residues.

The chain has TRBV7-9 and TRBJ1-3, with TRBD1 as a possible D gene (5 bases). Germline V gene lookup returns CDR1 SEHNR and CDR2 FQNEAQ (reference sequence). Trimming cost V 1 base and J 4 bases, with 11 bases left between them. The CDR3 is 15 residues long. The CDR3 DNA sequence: TGTGCCAGCAGCTTAGAACGGGGACTCGGAAACACCATATATTTT. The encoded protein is CASSLERGLGNTIYF.

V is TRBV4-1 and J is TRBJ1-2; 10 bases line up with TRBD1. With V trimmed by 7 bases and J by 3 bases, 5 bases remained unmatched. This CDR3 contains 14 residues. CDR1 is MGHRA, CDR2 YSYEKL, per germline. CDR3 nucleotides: TGCGCCAGCAAACCGGGACAGGGGCACTATGGCTACACCTTC. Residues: CASKPGQGHYGYTF.

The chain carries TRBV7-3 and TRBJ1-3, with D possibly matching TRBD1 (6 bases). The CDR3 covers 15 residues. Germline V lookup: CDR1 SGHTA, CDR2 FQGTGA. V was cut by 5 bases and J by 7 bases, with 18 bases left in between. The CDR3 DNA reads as TGTGCCAGCAGCCGGTGGACAGCCAGCTTTAACACCATATATTTT. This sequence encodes CASSRWTASFNTIYF.

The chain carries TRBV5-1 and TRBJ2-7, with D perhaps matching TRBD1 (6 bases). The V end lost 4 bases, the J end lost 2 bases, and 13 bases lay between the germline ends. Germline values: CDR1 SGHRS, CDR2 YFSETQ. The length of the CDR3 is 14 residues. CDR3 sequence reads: CASSVTGTAYEQYF. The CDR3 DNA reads TGCGCCAGCAGCGTAACAGGGACCGCCTACGAGCAGTACTTC. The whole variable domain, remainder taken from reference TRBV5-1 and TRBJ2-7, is KAGVTQTPRYLIKTRGQQVTLSCSPISGHRSVSWYQQTPGQGLQFLFEYFSETQRNKGNFPGRFSGRQFSNSRSEMNVSTLELGDSALYLCASSVTGTAYEQYFGPGTRLTVT.

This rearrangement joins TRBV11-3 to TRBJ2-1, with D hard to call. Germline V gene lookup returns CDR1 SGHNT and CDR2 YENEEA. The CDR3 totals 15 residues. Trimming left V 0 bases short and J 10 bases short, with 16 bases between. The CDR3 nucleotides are TGTGCCAGCAGCTTAGATTCTAGACCCCACGGAGAGCAGTTCTTC. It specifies CASSLDSRPHGEQFF.

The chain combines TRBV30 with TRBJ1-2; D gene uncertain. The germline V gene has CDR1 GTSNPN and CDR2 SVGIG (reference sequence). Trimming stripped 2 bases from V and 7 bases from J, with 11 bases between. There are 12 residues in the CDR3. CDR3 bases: TGTGCCTGGAGTCGCGGGAAAGGTGGCTACACCTTC. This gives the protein CAWSRGKGGYTF.

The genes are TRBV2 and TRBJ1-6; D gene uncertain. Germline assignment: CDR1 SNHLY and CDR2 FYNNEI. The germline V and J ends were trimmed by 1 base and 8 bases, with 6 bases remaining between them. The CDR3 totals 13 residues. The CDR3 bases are TGTGCCAGCAGTGAAGGCAGATATTCACCCCTCCACTTT. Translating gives CASSEGRYSPLHF.

CDR3 nucleotides: TGCGCCAGCTTTGATCCAGGGTTCTACGAGCAGTACTTC. This encodes CASFDPGFYEQYF. The chain uses TRBV5-1 and TRBJ2-7, with D possibly matching TRBD1 (5 bases). Per the germline V gene, CDR1 is SGHRS and CDR2 is YFSETQ. This CDR3 has 13 amino acids. The V end lost 7 bases, the J end lost 3 bases, and 14 bases lay between the germline ends.

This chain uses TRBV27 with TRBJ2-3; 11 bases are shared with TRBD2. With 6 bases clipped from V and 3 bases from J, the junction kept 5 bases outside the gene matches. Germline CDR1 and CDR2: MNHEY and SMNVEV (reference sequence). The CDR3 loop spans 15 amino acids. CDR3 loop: CASSTRTSGTDTQYF. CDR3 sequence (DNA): TGTGCCAGCAGCACCCGGACTAGCGGGACAGATACGCAGTATTTT.

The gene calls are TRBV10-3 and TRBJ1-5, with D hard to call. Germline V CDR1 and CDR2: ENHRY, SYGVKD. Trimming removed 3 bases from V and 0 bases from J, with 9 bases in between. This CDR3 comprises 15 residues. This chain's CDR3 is CAISDGSNSNQPQHF. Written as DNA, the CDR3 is TGTGCCATCAGTGACGGGAGTAATAGCAATCAGCCCCAGCATTTT.

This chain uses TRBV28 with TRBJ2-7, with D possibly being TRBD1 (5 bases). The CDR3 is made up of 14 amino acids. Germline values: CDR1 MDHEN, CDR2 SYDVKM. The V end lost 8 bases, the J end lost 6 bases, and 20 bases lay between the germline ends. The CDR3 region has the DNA TGTGCCAGCGGCCGTGAGCCAGGGAACTCCGAGCAGTACTTC. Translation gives CASGREPGNSEQYF.

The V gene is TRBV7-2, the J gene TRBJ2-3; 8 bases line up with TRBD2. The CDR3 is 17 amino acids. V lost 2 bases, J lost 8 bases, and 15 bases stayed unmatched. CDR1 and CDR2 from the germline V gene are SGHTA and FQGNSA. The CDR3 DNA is TGTGCCAGCAGCTTATTGGGTCGGGCGGGAGGAAGTAGTACGCAGTATTTT. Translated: CASSLLGRAGGSSTQYF.

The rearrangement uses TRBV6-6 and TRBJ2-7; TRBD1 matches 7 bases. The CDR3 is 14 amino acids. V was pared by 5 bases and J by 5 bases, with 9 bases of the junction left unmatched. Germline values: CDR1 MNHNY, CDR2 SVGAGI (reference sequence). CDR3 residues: CASSSTGAGNEQYV. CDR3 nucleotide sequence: TGTGCCAGCAGTAGTACAGGGGCCGGAAACGAGCAGTACGTC.

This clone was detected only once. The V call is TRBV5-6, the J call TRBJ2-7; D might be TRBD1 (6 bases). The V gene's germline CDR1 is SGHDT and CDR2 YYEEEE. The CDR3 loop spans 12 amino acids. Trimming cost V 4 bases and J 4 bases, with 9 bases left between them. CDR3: CASSRTDYEQYV. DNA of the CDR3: TGTGCCAGCAGCCGGACAGATTACGAGCAGTACGTC.

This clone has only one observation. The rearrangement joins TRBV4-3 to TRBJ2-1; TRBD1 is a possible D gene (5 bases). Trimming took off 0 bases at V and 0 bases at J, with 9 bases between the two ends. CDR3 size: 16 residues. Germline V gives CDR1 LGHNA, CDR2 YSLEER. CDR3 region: CASSQDLGLSYNEQFF. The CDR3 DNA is TGCGCCAGCAGCCAAGATTTGGGGCTCTCCTACAATGAGCAGTTCTTC.